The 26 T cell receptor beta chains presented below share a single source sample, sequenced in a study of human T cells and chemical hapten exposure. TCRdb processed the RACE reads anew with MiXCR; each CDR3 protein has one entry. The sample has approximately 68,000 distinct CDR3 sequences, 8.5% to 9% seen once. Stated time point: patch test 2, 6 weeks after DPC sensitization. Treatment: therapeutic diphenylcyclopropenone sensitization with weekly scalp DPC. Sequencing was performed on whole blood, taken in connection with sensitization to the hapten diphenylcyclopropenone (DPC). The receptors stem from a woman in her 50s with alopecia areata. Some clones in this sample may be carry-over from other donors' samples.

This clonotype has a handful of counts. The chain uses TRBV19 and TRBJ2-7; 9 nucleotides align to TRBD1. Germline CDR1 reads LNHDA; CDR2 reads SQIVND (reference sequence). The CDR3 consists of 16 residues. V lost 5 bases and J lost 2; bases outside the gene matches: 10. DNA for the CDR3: TGTGCCAGTAGTTCACCCGGGACAGGGATCCCCTACGAGCAGTACTTC. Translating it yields CASSSPGTGIPYEQYF.

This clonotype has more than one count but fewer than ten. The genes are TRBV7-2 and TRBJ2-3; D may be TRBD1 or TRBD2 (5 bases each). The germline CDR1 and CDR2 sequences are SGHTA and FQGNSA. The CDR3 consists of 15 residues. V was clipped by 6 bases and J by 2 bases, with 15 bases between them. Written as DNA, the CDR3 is TGTGCCAGCAGTCCCGGGACGGCTCCCACAGATACGCAGTATTTT. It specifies CASSPGTAPTDTQYF.

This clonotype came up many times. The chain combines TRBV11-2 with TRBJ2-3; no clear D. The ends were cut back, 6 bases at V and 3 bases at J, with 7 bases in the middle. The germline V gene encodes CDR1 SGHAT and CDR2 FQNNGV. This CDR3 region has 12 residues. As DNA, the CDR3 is TGTGCCAGCAGTGACTCTACAGATACGCAGTATTTT. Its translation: CASSDSTDTQYF.

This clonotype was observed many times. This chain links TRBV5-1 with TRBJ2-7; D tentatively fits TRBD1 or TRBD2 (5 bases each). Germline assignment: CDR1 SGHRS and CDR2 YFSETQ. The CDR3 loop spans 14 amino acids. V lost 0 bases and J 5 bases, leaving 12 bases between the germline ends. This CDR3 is CASSLAGGSDEQYF. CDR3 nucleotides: TGCGCCAGCAGCTTGGCTGGGGGTTCGGACGAGCAGTACTTC.

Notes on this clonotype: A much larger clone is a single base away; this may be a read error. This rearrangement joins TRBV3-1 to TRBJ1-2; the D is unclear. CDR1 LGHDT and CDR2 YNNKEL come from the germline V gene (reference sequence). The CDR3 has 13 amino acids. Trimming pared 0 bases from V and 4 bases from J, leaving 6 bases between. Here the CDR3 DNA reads TGTGCCAGCAGCCAAGATGTGCGCTATGGCTACACCTTC. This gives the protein CASSQDVRYGYTF.

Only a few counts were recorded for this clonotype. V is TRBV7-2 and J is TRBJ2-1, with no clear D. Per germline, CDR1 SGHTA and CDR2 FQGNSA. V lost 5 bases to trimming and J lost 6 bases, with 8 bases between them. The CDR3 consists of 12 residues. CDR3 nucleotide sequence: TGTGCCAGCAGCAACCTCCCCAATGAGCAGTTCTTC. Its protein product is CASSNLPNEQFF.

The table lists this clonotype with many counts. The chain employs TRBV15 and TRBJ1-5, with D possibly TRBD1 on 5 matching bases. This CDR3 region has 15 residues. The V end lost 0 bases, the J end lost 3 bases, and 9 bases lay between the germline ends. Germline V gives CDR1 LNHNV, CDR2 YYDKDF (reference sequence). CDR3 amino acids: CATSREGLSNQPQHF. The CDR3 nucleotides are TGTGCCACCAGCAGAGAGGGGCTATCCAATCAGCCCCAGCATTTT.

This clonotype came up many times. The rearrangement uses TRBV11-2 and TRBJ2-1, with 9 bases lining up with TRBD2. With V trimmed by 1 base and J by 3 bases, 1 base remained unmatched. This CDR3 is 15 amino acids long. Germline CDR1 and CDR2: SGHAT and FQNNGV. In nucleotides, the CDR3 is TGTGCCAGCAGCTTAGGAGCGGGAGGCTACAATGAGCAGTTCTTC. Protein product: CASSLGAGGYNEQFF.

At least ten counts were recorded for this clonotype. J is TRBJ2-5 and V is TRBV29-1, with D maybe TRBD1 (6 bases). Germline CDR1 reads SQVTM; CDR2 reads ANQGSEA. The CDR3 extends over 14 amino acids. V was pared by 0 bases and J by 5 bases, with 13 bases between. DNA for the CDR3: TGCAGCGTTGAAGAAAAACAGGGCCAGGAGACCCAGTACTTC. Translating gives CSVEEKQGQETQYF.

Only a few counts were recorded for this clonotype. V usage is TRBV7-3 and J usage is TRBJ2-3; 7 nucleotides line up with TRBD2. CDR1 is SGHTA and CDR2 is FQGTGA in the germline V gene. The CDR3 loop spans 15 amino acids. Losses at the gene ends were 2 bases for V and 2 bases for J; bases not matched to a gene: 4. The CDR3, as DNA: TGTGCCAGCAGCTTAGCGCTAGCGGACACAGATACGCAGTATTTT. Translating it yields CASSLALADTDTQYF.

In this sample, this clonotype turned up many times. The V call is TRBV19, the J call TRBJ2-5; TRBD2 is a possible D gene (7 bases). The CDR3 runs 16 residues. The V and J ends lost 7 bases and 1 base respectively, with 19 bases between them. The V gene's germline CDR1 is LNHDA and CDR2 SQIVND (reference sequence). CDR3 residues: CASTPGGGPLQETQYF. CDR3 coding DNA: TGTGCCAGTACCCCTGGGGGGGGGCCTCTCCAAGAGACCCAGTACTTC.

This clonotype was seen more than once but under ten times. The CDR3 nucleotides read TGTGCCAGCAGTTTAAGCAGGGTCTACGAGCAGTACTTC. This gives the protein CASSLSRVYEQYF. This chain uses TRBV28 with TRBJ2-7; D possibly corresponds to TRBD1 (5 bases). CDR1 and CDR2 from the germline V gene are MDHEN and SYDVKM. Trimming removed 2 bases at V and 3 bases at J, with 8 bases between. The CDR3 covers 13 residues.

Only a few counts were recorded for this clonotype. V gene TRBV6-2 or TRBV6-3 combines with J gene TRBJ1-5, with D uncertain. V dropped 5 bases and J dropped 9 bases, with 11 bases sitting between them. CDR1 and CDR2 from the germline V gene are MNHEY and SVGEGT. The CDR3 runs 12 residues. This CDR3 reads CASSLLPPPQHF. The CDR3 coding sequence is TGTGCCAGCAGTCTCCTCCCTCCGCCCCAGCATTTT.

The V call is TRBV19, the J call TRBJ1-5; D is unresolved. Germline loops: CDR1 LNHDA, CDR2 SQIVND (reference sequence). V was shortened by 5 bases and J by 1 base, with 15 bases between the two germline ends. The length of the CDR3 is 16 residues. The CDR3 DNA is TGTGCCAGTAGTGCCCCGGGAGGAGCAAGCAATCAGCCCCAGCATTTT. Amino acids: CASSAPGGASNQPQHF.

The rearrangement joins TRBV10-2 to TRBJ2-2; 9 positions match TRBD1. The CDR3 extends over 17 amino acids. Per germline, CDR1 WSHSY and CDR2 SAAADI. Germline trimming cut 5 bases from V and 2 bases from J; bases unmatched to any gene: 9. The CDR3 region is CASSLQPGQGNTGELFF. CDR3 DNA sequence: TGCGCCAGCAGTTTACAACCGGGACAGGGTAACACCGGGGAGCTGTTTTTT.

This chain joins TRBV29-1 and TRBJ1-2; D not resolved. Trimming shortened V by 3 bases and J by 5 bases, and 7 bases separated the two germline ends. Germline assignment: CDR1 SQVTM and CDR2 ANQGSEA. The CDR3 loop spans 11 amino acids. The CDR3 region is CSVEGIYGYTF. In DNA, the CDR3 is TGCAGCGTTGAGGGGATTTATGGCTACACCTTC. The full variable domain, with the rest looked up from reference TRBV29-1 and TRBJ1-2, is SAVISQKPSRDICQRGTSLTIQCQVDSQVTMMFWYRQQPGQSLTLIATANQGSEATYESGFVIDKFPISRPNLTFSTLTVSNMSPEDSSIYLCSVEGIYGYTFGSGTRLTVV.

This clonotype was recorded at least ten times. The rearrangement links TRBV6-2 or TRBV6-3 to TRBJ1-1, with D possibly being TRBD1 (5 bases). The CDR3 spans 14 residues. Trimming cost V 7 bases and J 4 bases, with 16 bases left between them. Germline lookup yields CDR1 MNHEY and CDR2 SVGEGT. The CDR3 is CASTPWGVGTEAFF. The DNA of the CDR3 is TGTGCCAGCACGCCTTGGGGCGTCGGCACTGAAGCTTTCTTT.

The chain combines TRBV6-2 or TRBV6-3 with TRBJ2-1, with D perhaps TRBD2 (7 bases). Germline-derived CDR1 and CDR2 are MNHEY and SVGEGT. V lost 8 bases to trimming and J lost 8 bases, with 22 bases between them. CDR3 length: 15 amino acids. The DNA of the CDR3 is TGTGCCAGCTGTAGGGGGACTAAGATAGCCTATGAGCAGTTCTTC. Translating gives CASCRGTKIAYEQFF.

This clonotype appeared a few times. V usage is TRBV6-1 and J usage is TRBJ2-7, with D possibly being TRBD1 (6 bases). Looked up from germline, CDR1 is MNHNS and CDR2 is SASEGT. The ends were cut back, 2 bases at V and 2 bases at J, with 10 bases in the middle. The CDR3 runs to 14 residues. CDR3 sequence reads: CASSETGRTYEQYF. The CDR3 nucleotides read TGTGCCAGCAGTGAAACAGGGAGAACCTACGAGCAGTACTTC.

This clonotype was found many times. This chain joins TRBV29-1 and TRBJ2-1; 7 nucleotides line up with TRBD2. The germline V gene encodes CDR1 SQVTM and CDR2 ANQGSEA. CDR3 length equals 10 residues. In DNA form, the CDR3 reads TGCACCGGGGGGAACAATGAGCAGTTCTTC. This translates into CTGGNNEQFF.

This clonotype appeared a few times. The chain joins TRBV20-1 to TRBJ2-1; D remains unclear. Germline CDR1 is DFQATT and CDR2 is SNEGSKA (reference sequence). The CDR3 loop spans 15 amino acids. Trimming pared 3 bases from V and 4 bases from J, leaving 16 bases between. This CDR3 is CSASPYNEVYNEQFF. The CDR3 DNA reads TGCAGTGCTAGTCCTTATAACGAGGTGTACAATGAGCAGTTCTTC.

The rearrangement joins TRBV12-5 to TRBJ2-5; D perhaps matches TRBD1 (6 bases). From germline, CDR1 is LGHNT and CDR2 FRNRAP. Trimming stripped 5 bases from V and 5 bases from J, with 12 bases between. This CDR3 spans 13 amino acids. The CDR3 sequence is CASGLTGLETQYF. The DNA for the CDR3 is TGTGCTAGTGGTCTTACAGGGTTGGAGACCCAGTACTTC.

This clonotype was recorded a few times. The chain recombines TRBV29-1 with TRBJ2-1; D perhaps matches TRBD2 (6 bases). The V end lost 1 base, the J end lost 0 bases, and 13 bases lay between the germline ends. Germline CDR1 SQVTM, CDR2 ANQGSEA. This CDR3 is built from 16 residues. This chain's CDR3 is CSVEGYAGSSYNEQFF. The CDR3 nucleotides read TGCAGCGTTGAAGGGTACGCGGGAAGCTCCTACAATGAGCAGTTCTTC.

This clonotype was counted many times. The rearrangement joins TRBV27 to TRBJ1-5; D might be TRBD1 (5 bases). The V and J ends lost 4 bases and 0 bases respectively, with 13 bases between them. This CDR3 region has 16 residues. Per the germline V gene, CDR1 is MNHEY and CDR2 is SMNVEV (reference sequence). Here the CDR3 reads CASSSAGAASNQPQHF. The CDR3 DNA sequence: TGTGCCAGCAGTTCCGCCGGGGCGGCTAGCAATCAGCCCCAGCATTTT.

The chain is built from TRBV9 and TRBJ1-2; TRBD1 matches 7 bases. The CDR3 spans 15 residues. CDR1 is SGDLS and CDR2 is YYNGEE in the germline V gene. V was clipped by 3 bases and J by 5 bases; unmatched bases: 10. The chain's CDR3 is CASSGRTGDNYGYTF. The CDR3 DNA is TGTGCCAGCAGCGGACGGACAGGAGATAATTATGGCTACACCTTC. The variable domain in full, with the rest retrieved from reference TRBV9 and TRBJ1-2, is DSGVTQTPKHLITATGQRVTLRCSPRSGDLSVYWYQQSLDQGLQFLIQYYNGEERAKGNILERFSAQQFPDLHSELNLSSLELGDSALYFCASSGRTGDNYGYTFGSGTRLTVV.

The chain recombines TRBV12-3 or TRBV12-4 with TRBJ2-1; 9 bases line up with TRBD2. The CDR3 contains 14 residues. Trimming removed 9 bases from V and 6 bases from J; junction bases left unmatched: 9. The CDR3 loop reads CASQVSGSLNEQFF. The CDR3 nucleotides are TGTGCCAGTCAGGTTAGCGGGAGTCTCAATGAGCAGTTCTTC.